This TCR beta chain stems from a study of CD8 T cells in ankylosing spondylitis. TCRdb called the 5' RACE reads again in MiXCR, with one record for every CDR3 protein. The table has around 99,000 distinct CDR3 sequences, about 9% seen once. This CDR3 has 16 amino acids. The germline V gene encodes CDR1 SGHTA and CDR2 FQGNSA. Trimming removed 5 bases from V and 4 bases from J; junction bases left unmatched: 12. The V call is TRBV7-2, the J call TRBJ2-7; 9 nucleotides match TRBD2. This TCR was sampled from a male donor with ankylosing spondylitis or in good health (not recorded which). The specimen sequenced was blood, either unsorted or a sorted T cell fraction (not recorded which). CDR3 loop: CASSRTPSGGFYEQYF. In DNA form, the CDR3 reads TGTGCCAGCAGCCGGACTCCCAGCGGGGGGTTTTACGAGCAGTACTTC.